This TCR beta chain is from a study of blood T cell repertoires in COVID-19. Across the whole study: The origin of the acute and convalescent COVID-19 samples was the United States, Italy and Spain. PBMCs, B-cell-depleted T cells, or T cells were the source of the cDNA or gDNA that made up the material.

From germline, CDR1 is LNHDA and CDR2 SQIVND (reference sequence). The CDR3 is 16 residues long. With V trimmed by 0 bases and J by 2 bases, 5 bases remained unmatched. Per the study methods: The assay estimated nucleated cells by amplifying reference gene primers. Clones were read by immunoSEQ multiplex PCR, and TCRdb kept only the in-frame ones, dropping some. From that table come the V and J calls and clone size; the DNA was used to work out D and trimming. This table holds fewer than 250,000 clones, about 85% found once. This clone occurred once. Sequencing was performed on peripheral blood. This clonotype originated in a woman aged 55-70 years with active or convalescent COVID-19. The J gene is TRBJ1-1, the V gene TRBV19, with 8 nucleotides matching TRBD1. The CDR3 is CASSIDAGGSNTEAFF. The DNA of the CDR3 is TGTGCCAGTAGTATAGACGCAGGGGGCAGTAACACTGAAGCTTTCTTT.